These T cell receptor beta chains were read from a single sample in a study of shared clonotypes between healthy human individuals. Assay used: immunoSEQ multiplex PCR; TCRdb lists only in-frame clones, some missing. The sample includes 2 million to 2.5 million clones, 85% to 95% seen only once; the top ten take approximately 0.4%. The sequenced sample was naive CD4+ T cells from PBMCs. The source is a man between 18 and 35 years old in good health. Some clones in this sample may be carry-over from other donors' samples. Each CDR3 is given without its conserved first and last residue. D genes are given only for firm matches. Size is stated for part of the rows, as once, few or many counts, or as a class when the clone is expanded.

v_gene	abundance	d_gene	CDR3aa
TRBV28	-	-	ASSQAGSRGNTEAF
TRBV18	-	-	ASSPFDASATYEQY
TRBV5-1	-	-	ASSIVLNTGELF
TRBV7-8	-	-	ASSLATGHSGNTIY
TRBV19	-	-	ASSISGRDGYT
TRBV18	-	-	ASSPETGRNQPQH
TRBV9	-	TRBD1	ASSVAGTGSSGNTIY
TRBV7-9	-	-	ASSHGERNTEAF
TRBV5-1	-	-	ASRPGWGVSSYEQY
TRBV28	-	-	ASRSGGSYT
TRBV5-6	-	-	ASNRGTLQETQY
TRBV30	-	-	AWRGSGYEQY
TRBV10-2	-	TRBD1	ASRGVGQGLLNSNQPQH
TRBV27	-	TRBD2	ASTVGTSGPFRQF
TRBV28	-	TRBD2	ASSLWWAGAGETQY
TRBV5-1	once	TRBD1	ASSLVQGGHIAEAF
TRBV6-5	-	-	ASSYMRDSTGELF
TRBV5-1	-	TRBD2	ASSVPSGGTDTQY
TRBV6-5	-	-	ASSYIGPTDTQY
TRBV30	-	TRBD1	AWMRTGRGNTQY
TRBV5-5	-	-	ASSSIMTRLEETQY
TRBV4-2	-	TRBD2	ASSQDWAGRGSYIQY
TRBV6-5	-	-	ASSKTVNSYNEQF
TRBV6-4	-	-	ASSRELNYGYT
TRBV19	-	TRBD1	ASSIESRGQKAF
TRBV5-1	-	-	ASSLRGGFYEQY
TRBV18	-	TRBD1	ASSRSPGTGVGTDTQY
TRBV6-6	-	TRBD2	ASSRAGSSTGELF
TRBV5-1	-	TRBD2	ASSLVASGSYNEQF
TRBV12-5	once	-	ASGPGSVVDGYT
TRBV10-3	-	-	AIRAGGNEQF
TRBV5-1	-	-	ASSWVGSRVTGELF
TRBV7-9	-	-	ASSLVPSNEQF
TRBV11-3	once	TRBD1	ASSLDHWGTGTGSNEQF
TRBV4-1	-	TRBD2	ASSQDRSGLAYSQY
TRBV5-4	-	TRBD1	ASSHPGTEYNEQF
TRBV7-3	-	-	ASSLRQGVNEQF
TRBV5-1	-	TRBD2	ASRVSGSTDTQY
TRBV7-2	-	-	ASSLEASNQPQH
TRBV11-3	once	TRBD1	ASSSGQGAFNEQF
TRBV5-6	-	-	ASDGRGAEAF
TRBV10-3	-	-	AISEGGGEQY
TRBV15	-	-	ATSRDLGDTREKLF
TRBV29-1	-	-	SARSLVGSRYGYT
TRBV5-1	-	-	ASSVGELAQY
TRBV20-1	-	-	SATTNSEQY
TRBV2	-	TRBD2	ASSDSGRATGELF
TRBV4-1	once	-	ASRLVLEGRRNTEAF
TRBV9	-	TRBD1	ASSVSGGGKPQH
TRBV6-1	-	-	ASSAGDYPNQPQH
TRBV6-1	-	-	ASRAGTRNTGELF
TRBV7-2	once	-	ASSLTNPEPQY
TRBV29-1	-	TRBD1	SVEYPDRVDTEAF